These 20 T cell receptor beta chains were sequenced from one sample in a study of immune evolution from preneoplasia to lung adenocarcinoma. The repertoire was sequenced with immunoSEQ multiplex PCR; TCRdb's copy has only in-frame clones and lacks some. The table has just over 7,500 clones, around 85% seen once. Sequences were obtained from FFPE minimally invasive lung adenocarcinoma tissue. The origin of the receptors is a person older than 75 with lung adenocarcinoma.

J is TRBJ2-1 and V is TRBV7-8, with a possible D match to TRBD1 (5 bases). Germline values: CDR1 SGHVS, CDR2 FQNEAQ. This CDR3 region has 14 residues. V lost 3 bases to trimming and J lost 4 bases, with 10 bases between them. CDR3 DNA sequence: TGTGCCAGCAGCTTGGAGACAGAATACAATGAGCAGTTCTTC. Translation: CASSLETEYNEQFF.

This clone was observed a few times. The same CDR3 also results from other DNA sequences found in this sample. The chain carries TRBV29-1 and TRBJ2-2; weak D call: TRBD2 (5 bases). The CDR3 totals 15 residues. V was cut by 1 base and J by 0 bases, with 9 bases left in between. Per germline, CDR1 SQVTM and CDR2 ANQGSEA. CDR3 loop: CSVEVGRANTGELFF. DNA of the CDR3: TGCAGCGTTGAAGTAGGGCGGGCGAACACCGGGGAGCTGTTTTTT.

A single count supports this clone. V is TRBV18 and J is TRBJ2-3; tentatively, D is TRBD2 (6 bases). Germline CDR1 and CDR2: KGHSH and LQKENI. Trimming took off 0 bases at V and 5 bases at J, with 6 bases between the two ends. This CDR3 region has 13 residues. The CDR3 nucleotides are TGTGCCAGCTCACCACCAGCGGGAGATACGCAGTATTTT. Encoded protein: CASSPPAGDTQYF. The full variable domain, in which reference TRBV18 and TRBJ2-3 provide the parts outside the CDR3, is NAGVMQNPRHLVRRRGQEARLRCSPMKGHSHVYWYRQLPEEGLKFMVYLQKENIIDESGMPKERFSAEFPKEGPSILRIQQVVRGDSAAYFCASSPPAGDTQYFGPGTRLTVL.

The V call is TRBV7-3, the J call TRBJ2-3; D possibly corresponds to TRBD2 (6 bases). Trimming stripped 7 bases from V and 6 bases from J, with 17 bases between. Germline V lookup: CDR1 SGHTA, CDR2 FQGTGA. The CDR3 contains 14 residues. CDR3: CASTQYGGSDTQYF. CDR3 bases: TGTGCCAGCACCCAATACGGGGGATCGGATACGCAGTATTTT.

On this clone: A read error may account for a junction end that differs from germline. Other DNA sequences in the same sample also yield this CDR3. The V gene is TRBV6-5, the J gene TRBJ1-2, with D uncertain. Germline V gene sequence: CDR1 MNHEY, CDR2 SVGAGI. This CDR3 contains 11 residues. CDR3: CATLKGYGYTF. The DNA for the CDR3 is TGTGCCACCCTCAAGGGCTATGGCTATACCTTC.

The rearrangement uses TRBV5-1 and TRBJ2-7, with 12 bases fitting TRBD2. The junction had 5 bases not matched to a gene; V was cut back by 5 bases and J by 5 bases. Germline loops: CDR1 SGHRS, CDR2 YFSETQ. This CDR3 is 14 amino acids long. The CDR3 sequence: CASSSSGRADEQYF. The CDR3 nucleotides read TGCGCCAGCAGTTCTAGCGGGAGGGCCGACGAGCAGTACTTC.

The chain couples TRBV5-5 to TRBJ2-5, with 8 bases fitting TRBD1. V lost 0 bases to trimming and J lost 4 bases; unmatched junction nucleotides: 5. CDR3 length: 15 amino acids. Germline lookup yields CDR1 SGHKS and CDR2 YYEKEE (reference sequence). CDR3 amino acids: CASSLGQGARETQYF. The CDR3 nucleotides read TGTGCCAGCAGCTTGGGCCAGGGGGCGCGAGAGACCCAGTACTTC.

The chain couples TRBV27 to TRBJ2-7, with D tentatively TRBD1 (5 bases). The CDR3 sequence is 14 residues long. Germline CDR1 is MNHEY and CDR2 is SMNVEV (reference sequence). V lost 4 bases and J lost 2, with 12 bases in between. The CDR3 nucleotides are TGTGCCAGCAGTTCCCACGGACAACCCTACGAGCAGTACTTC. Its translation is CASSSHGQPYEQYF.

The chain employs TRBV5-6 and TRBJ1-1; D not certain. CDR3 size: 11 residues. Germline loops: CDR1 SGHDT, CDR2 YYEEEE. The V end was cut by 0 bases, the J end by 11 bases, with 8 bases between. CDR3 sequence: CASSLGPRAFF. The DNA of the CDR3 is TGTGCCAGCAGCTTGGGGCCGCGGGCTTTCTTT.

The V and J genes are TRBV6-5 and TRBJ2-2; the D is unclear. Germline-derived CDR1 and CDR2 are MNHEY and SVGAGI. V was pared by 5 bases and J by 1 base, with 11 bases between. The CDR3 sequence is 15 residues long. Here the CDR3 reads CASSIEYRNTGELFF. DNA for the CDR3: TGTGCCAGCAGTATAGAATACCGGAACACCGGGGAGCTGTTTTTT.

The genes are TRBV23-1 and TRBJ2-5, with D maybe TRBD2 (6 bases). TRBV23-1 is filed as an ORF, its function uncertain. The CDR3 is made up of 14 amino acids. V lost 7 bases and J lost 0, with 12 bases in between. The CDR3 coding sequence is TGCGCCAGCACCCGGGCGGGGAACCAAGAGACCCAGTACTTC. Protein: CASTRAGNQETQYF.

This clone was detected only once. The V and J genes are TRBV10-1 and TRBJ2-1; D is perhaps TRBD2 (8 bases). The CDR3 totals 14 residues. The germline V gene has CDR1 WNHNN and CDR2 SYGVQD (reference sequence). Trimming left V 5 bases short and J 8 bases short, with 16 bases between. DNA for the CDR3: TGCGCCAGCAGTAGACAGGGAGCGGGGGATGAGCAGTTCTTC. This encodes CASSRQGAGDEQFF.

This clone was seen only a few times. This chain joins TRBV27 and TRBJ1-3; maybe TRBD1 (5 bases). The length of the CDR3 is 16 residues. V lost 2 bases and J 4 bases, leaving 15 bases between the germline ends. Germline V CDR1 and CDR2: MNHEY, SMNVEV (reference sequence). CDR3 in DNA: TGTGCCAGCAGTTTAGCCACTCCCAGGGCCGGAAACACCATATATTTT. Protein sequence: CASSLATPRAGNTIYF.

The genes are TRBV2 and TRBJ2-3; 11 positions match TRBD1. The CDR3 sequence is 17 residues long. V dropped 4 bases and J dropped 6; count of bases not matched to a gene: 12. Germline V gene data show CDR1 as SNHLY and CDR2 as FYNNEI. CDR3 in amino acids: CASSGPNTGTGGDTQYF. The DNA for the CDR3 is TGTGCCAGCAGTGGCCCAAATACCGGGACAGGGGGTGATACGCAGTATTTT.

The chain recombines TRBV7-8 with TRBJ1-1; D gene uncertain. Germline loops: CDR1 SGHVS, CDR2 FQNEAQ. Between the trimmed V and J ends, which lost 3 bases and 1 base, there was a span of 6 bases. The CDR3 covers 13 residues. CDR3 DNA: TGTGCCAGCAGCTTCAGGTCGAACACTGAAGCTTTCTTT. Encoded protein: CASSFRSNTEAFF.

This clone was seen once. The gene calls are TRBV7-2 and TRBJ2-5; D assignment may be TRBD1 or TRBD2 (5 bases each). V shed 1 base and J shed 4 bases, with 10 bases lying between them. The CDR3 has 14 residues. CDR1 SGHTA and CDR2 FQGNSA come from the germline V gene. CDR3 nucleotides: TGTGCCAGCAGCTTAGTTGCAGGGACAGAGACCCAGTACTTC. Its translation is CASSLVAGTETQYF. Full variable domain (remainder filled in from reference TRBV7-2 and TRBJ2-5): GAGVSQSPSNKVTEKGKDVELRCDPISGHTALYWYRQSLGQGLEFLIYFQGNSAPDKSGLPSDRFSAERTGGSVSTLTIQRTQQEDSAVYLCASSLVAGTETQYFGPGTRLLVL.

Only one count was recorded for this clone. This chain links TRBV2 with TRBJ2-2; 12 bases are shared with TRBD2. Per germline, CDR1 SNHLY and CDR2 FYNNEI. V trimming: 5 bases; J trimming: 5 bases; junction bases outside the gene matches: 9. The CDR3 has 17 amino acids. The CDR3 region has the DNA TGTGCCAGCAGTACACTAGCGGGGGGCTCCATGACCGGGGAGCTGTTTTTT. As protein: CASSTLAGGSMTGELFF.

The CDR3 DNA reads TGTGCCAGCAGCATGCCTAGACAGGGCCCTGGCTACACCTTC. It codes for CASSMPRQGPGYTF. J is TRBJ1-2 and V is TRBV7-2; the match to TRBD1 covers 7 bases. Germline V gives CDR1 SGHTA, CDR2 FQGNSA. Trimming removed 5 bases from V and 7 bases from J; junction bases left unmatched: 10. The CDR3 runs to 14 residues.

This chain links TRBV14 with TRBJ2-4; D uncertain. The CDR3 runs 15 residues. Germline CDR1 reads SGHDN; CDR2 reads FVKESK. V gave up 5 bases and J gave up 0 bases, with 11 bases separating them. The CDR3 DNA sequence: TGTGCCAGCAGCTCTTTTGGCCTAGCCAAAAACATTCAGTACTTC. Its translation is CASSSFGLAKNIQYF.

V usage is TRBV11-3 and J usage is TRBJ1-1; D possibly corresponds to TRBD1 (5 bases). This CDR3 is built from 14 residues. The V gene's germline CDR1 is SGHNT and CDR2 YENEEA. Between the trimmed V and J ends, which lost 1 base and 0 bases, there was a span of 6 bases. The chain's CDR3 is CASSLGGVNTEAFF. The CDR3 DNA is TGTGCCAGCAGCTTAGGGGGGGTGAACACTGAAGCTTTCTTT.